There are many counts of the clone carrying this T cell receptor beta chain. This entry is derived from a study of chronic HIV infection and antiretroviral therapy. TCRdb processed the 5' RACE reads anew with MiXCR; each CDR3 protein has one entry. The sample contains about 38,000 distinct CDR3 sequences, 7.5% to 9% of which appear only once. This CDR3 comprises 16 residues. The V and J ends lost 0 bases and 6 bases respectively, with 18 bases between them. CDR1 is SQVTM, CDR2 ANQGSEA, per germline. This sequence was found in an adult who had HIV and had not received antiretroviral therapy, or was an uninfected healthy control (not recorded which). The sample comprised peripheral blood. The J gene is TRBJ2-1, the V gene TRBV29-1; D is possibly TRBD1 or TRBD2 (6 bases each). The CDR3 DNA reads TGCAGCGTTGAAGATGGGAGCCCGGGGGCTCCCAATGAGCAGTTCTTC. The encoded protein is CSVEDGSPGAPNEQFF.